This T cell receptor beta chain was documented in a study of cytotoxic CD8 clonotypes in ibrutinib-treated CLL. On the study more broadly: The average sample held approximately 260,000 productive templates and more than 80,000 productive rearrangements. Findings of the study overall: Baseline values of clonality outstripped age-matched healthy donors and followed circulating CD8+ T-cell counts. Collection times varied between progressing and sustained-remission patients.

Notes on this clone: The antigen remains unidentified.

Trimming removed 6 bases at V and 0 bases at J, with 18 bases between. The CDR3 sequence is 17 residues long. Germline V gives CDR1 LNHDA, CDR2 SQIVND (reference sequence). Profiling relied on immunoSEQ multiplex PCR, and the TCRdb table lists in-frame clones only, not all of them. The profile covers about 200,000 clones, with around 70% appearing a single time and roughly 5.8% taken by the ten largest. The chain has TRBV19 and TRBJ2-1; D may be TRBD1 or TRBD2 (5 bases each). The TCR was taken from a human donor with chronic lymphocytic leukemia. The specimen comprised PBMCs, sampled after 12 months of ibrutinib treatment. This chain's CDR3 is CASRPRTGPLSYNEQFF. CDR3 sequence (DNA): TGTGCCAGTAGGCCACGCACGGGACCTCTCTCCTACAATGAGCAGTTCTTC.